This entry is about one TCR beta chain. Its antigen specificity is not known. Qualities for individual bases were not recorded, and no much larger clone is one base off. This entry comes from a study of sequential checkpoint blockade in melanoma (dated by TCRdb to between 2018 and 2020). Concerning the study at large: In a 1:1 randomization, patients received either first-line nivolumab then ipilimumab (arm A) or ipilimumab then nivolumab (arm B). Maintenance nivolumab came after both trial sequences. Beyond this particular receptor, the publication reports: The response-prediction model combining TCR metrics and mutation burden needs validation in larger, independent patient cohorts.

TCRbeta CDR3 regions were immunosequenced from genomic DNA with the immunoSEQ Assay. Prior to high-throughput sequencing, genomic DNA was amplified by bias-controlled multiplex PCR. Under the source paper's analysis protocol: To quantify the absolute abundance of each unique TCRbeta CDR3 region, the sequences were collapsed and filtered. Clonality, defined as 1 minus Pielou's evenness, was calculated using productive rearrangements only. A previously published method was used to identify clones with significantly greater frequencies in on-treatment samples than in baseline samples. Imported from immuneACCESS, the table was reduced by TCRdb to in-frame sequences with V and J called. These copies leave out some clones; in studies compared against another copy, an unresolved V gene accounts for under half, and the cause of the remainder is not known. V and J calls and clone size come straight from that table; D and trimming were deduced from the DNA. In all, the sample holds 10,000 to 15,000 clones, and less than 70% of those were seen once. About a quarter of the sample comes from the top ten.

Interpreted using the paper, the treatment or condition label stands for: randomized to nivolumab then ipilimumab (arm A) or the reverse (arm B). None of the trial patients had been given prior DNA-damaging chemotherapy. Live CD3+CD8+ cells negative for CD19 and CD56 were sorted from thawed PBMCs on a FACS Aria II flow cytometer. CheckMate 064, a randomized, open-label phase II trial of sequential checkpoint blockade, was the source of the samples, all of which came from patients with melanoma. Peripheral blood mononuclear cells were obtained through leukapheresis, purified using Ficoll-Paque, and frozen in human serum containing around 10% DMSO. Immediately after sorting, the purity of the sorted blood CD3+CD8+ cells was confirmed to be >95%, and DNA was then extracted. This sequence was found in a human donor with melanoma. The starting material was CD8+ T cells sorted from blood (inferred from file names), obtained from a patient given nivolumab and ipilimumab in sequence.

In nucleotides, the sequence is TGTGCCAGCAGCGCCACCCTAGCGGGGGGGAATAACGAGCAGTACTTC. This yields the protein CASSATLAGGNNEQYF. The chain is assembled from TRBV7-8 and TRBJ2-7; 12 central nucleotides agree with TRBD2. V is pruned by 5 bases and J by 5 bases, leaving 10 bases of the junction without a gene match. Taken from cysteine to phenylalanine, the CDR3 has 16 residues. Only the CDR3 DNA is retained, 48 bases long and in frame from the first base. For CDR1 and CDR2, the germline V gene lists SGHVS and FQNEAQ.